A single sample is the source of the 20 T cell receptor beta chains below, sequenced in a study of blood T cell repertoires in COVID-19. Generated by immunoSEQ multiplex PCR, the TCRdb table keeps only in-frame clones and is missing some. The sample shows approximately 300,000 clones, 86% of them seen only once. Material for sequencing was peripheral blood. The receptor set was obtained from a woman between 50 and 59 years old with acute or convalescent COVID-19.

The rearrangement links TRBV7-2 to TRBJ2-7; D may be TRBD2 (6 bases). The CDR3 loop spans 15 amino acids. V was cut by 3 bases and J by 1 base, with 13 bases left in between. Germline V CDR1 and CDR2: SGHTA, FQGNSA. CDR3 amino acids: CASSLTRGFSYEQYF. Written as DNA, the CDR3 is TGTGCCAGCAGCTTGACCCGGGGGTTTTCCTACGAGCAGTACTTC.

J is TRBJ2-7 and V is TRBV11-1, with a possible D match to TRBD2 (6 bases). The ends were cut back, 1 base at V and 6 bases at J, with 10 bases in the middle. The CDR3 runs to 13 residues. Germline CDR1 is SGHAT and CDR2 is FQDESV (reference sequence). The CDR3 DNA sequence: TGTGCCAGCAGCTTAGTACTAGCCACCGAGCAGTACTTC. Translating gives CASSLVLATEQYF.

The gene calls are TRBV5-1 and TRBJ2-3; D gene unclear. The CDR3 runs 14 residues. V lost 2 bases and J 3 bases, leaving 10 bases between the germline ends. The germline V gene has CDR1 SGHRS and CDR2 YFSETQ. Here the CDR3 reads CASSLRSVTDTQYF. CDR3 bases: TGCGCCAGCAGCTTACGATCGGTGACAGATACGCAGTATTTT.

This chain uses TRBV5-1 with TRBJ2-7, with 10 bases that match TRBD2. This CDR3 has 15 residues. The V and J ends lost 3 bases and 5 bases, in that order; junction bases with no gene match: 8. Germline assignment: CDR1 SGHRS and CDR2 YFSETQ. Written as DNA, the CDR3 is TGCGCCAGCAGCTCTCTAGCGGGAGAGGTTAACGAGCAGTACTTC. Amino acids: CASSSLAGEVNEQYF.

This clone was recorded a few times. This chain uses TRBV30 with TRBJ1-2, with a weak D call TRBD1 (5 bases). Germline loops: CDR1 GTSNPN, CDR2 SVGIG (reference sequence). V was pared by 3 bases and J by 5 bases, with 10 bases between. The CDR3 spans 12 residues. The CDR3 sequence is CAWSREEYGYTF. The DNA of the CDR3 is TGTGCCTGGAGCAGGGAAGAGTATGGCTACACCTTC.

The chain couples TRBV2 to TRBJ2-6, with 7 bases aligning to TRBD1. There are 16 residues in the CDR3. After removal of 9 bases from V and 0 bases from J, the junction contained 8 bases not matched to a gene. Germline CDR1 is SNHLY and CDR2 is FYNNEI. Here the CDR3 DNA reads TGTGCCAGTGTTAGGGGGCCCCCCTCTGGGGCCAACGTCCTGACTTTC. Amino acid sequence: CASVRGPPSGANVLTF.

The J gene is TRBJ2-1, the V gene TRBV4-3; 7 bases match TRBD1. Germline V gene lookup returns CDR1 LGHNA and CDR2 YSLEER. V was pared by 2 bases and J by 3 bases, with 4 bases of the junction left unmatched. The CDR3 spans 15 residues. CDR3 amino acids: CASSQWGQYYNEQFF. CDR3 sequence (DNA): TGCGCCAGCAGCCAATGGGGACAGTACTACAATGAGCAGTTCTTC.

The chain uses TRBV28 and TRBJ1-2; 11 nucleotides line up with TRBD1. With 5 bases clipped from V and 4 bases from J, the junction kept 3 bases outside the gene matches. Germline lookup yields CDR1 MDHEN and CDR2 SYDVKM. The CDR3 is made up of 14 amino acids. Here the CDR3 DNA reads TGTGCCAGCAGTCAAGGACAGGGGGCCTATGGCTACACCTTC. This gives the protein CASSQGQGAYGYTF.

The genes are TRBV6-5 and TRBJ2-7; 9 bases map to TRBD1. This CDR3 has 14 residues. Germline V gene data show CDR1 as MNHEY and CDR2 as SVGAGI. The V and J ends lost 6 bases and 6 bases, in that order; junction bases with no gene match: 9. As DNA, the CDR3 is TGTGCCAGCAGGGCCGGGACAGGGACCGCCGAGCAGTACTTC. Translating it yields CASRAGTGTAEQYF.

This chain uses TRBV4-1 with TRBJ2-3; 12 nucleotides align to TRBD2. After removal of 4 bases from V and 2 bases from J, the junction contained 7 bases not matched to a gene. CDR1 is MGHRA and CDR2 is YSYEKL in the germline V gene. The CDR3 covers 17 residues. DNA for the CDR3: TGCGCCAGCAGCCCGAGCGGGACTAGCGGGTCCACAGATACGCAGTATTTT. This translates into CASSPSGTSGSTDTQYF.

This clone appeared a single time. The chain has TRBV19 and TRBJ2-3; TRBD1 might be the D (6 bases). Germline V gene lookup returns CDR1 LNHDA and CDR2 SQIVND (reference sequence). CDR3 size: 15 residues. V lost 7 bases to trimming and J lost 2 bases, with 16 bases between them. As DNA, the CDR3 is TGTGCCAGTAATTACCTCAGGGGAAACACAGATACGCAGTATTTT. The encoded protein is CASNYLRGNTDTQYF.

The chain uses TRBV9 and TRBJ2-7; D is possibly TRBD2 (5 bases). V shed 3 bases and J shed 2 bases, with 12 bases lying between them. Germline-derived CDR1 and CDR2 are SGDLS and YYNGEE. CDR3 size: 14 residues. Here the CDR3 DNA reads TGTGCCAGCAGCGCGGTAGCGTCCACCTACGAGCAGTACTTC. Residues: CASSAVASTYEQYF.

This chain joins TRBV28 and TRBJ1-2; D is possibly TRBD1 (6 bases). Germline V lookup: CDR1 MDHEN, CDR2 SYDVKM. Trimming cost V 4 bases and J 2 bases, with 17 bases left between them. The CDR3 is 16 amino acids. CDR3: CASSSLTGRGNYGYTF. DNA for the CDR3: TGTGCCAGCAGTTCACTCACAGGGAGAGGGAACTATGGCTACACCTTC.

The rearrangement joins TRBV24-1 to TRBJ2-7; possible D gene TRBD1, 6 bases. The CDR3 spans 17 residues. The germline CDR1 and CDR2 sequences are KGHDR and SFDVKD. With 3 bases removed from V and 4 bases from J, the gap between germline ends came to 21 bases. The chain's CDR3 is CATSDGTGRGDRYEQYF. Written as DNA, the CDR3 is TGTGCCACCAGTGATGGAACAGGGAGAGGGGATCGGTACGAGCAGTACTTC.

V usage is TRBV28 and J usage is TRBJ1-1; 8 positions match TRBD1. Germline CDR1 MDHEN, CDR2 SYDVKM. Losses at the gene ends were 3 bases for V and 1 base for J; bases not matched to a gene: 1. The CDR3 has 14 amino acids. Written as DNA, the CDR3 is TGTGCCAGCAGTTTCAGGGGGCCGAACACTGAAGCTTTCTTT. Protein product: CASSFRGPNTEAFF. The full variable domain, its missing parts supplied by reference TRBV28 and TRBJ1-1, is DVKVTQSSRYLVKRTGEKVFLECVQDMDHENMFWYRQDPGLGLRLIYFSYDVKMKEKGDIPEGYSVSREKKERFSLILESASTNQTSMYLCASSFRGPNTEAFFGQGTRLTVV.

The chain joins TRBV6-6 to TRBJ2-5, with D unresolved. Germline V gene lookup returns CDR1 MNHNY and CDR2 SVGAGI (reference sequence). V lost 1 base to trimming and J lost 3 bases, with 9 bases between them. The CDR3 length is 14 residues. This CDR3 is CASSYLSVEETQYF. Written as DNA, the CDR3 is TGTGCCAGCAGTTACTTATCCGTAGAAGAGACCCAGTACTTC.

The chain recombines TRBV11-2 with TRBJ2-5; 15 bases line up with TRBD2. The ends lost 3 bases at V and 3 bases at J; junction bases unmatched: 2. The CDR3 sequence is 16 residues long. The V gene's germline CDR1 is SGHAT and CDR2 FQNNGV. CDR3 loop: CASSLWTSGREETQYF. The DNA for the CDR3 is TGTGCCAGCAGCTTGTGGACTAGCGGGAGGGAAGAGACCCAGTACTTC. Filled out from reference TRBV11-2 and TRBJ2-5, the complete variable domain reads EAGVAQSPRYKIIEKRQSVAFWCNPISGHATLYWYQQILGQGPKLLIQFQNNGVVDDSQLPKDRFSAERLKGVDSTLKIQPAKLEDSAVYLCASSLWTSGREETQYFGPGTRLLVL.

The CDR3 loop is CAGVLTGGLSGSPLHF. In DNA, the CDR3 is TGTGCCGGGGTACTGACAGGGGGCCTTTCAGGCTCACCCCTCCACTTT. This sequence joins TRBV27 and TRBJ1-6; TRBD1 agrees at 10 bases. Germline V lookup: CDR1 MNHEY, CDR2 SMNVEV (reference sequence). V shed 11 bases and J 10 bases; nucleotides not matched to a gene: 17. The CDR3 has 16 residues.

Only one count was recorded for this clone. The chain uses TRBV6-1 and TRBJ1-5; D is possibly TRBD1 (6 bases). The CDR3 contains 17 residues. V gave up 4 bases and J gave up 5 bases, with 21 bases separating them. Germline-derived CDR1 and CDR2 are MNHNS and SASEGT. CDR3 nucleotide sequence: TGTGCCAGCAGTGGAGGCAGGGGCCCGCGTCCCTATCAGCCCCAGCATTTT. Protein product: CASSGGRGPRPYQPQHF.

The chain has TRBV4-2 and TRBJ1-1; maybe TRBD1 (5 bases). This CDR3 comprises 17 residues. The V and J ends lost 0 bases and 4 bases respectively, with 18 bases between them. Germline loops: CDR1 LGHNA, CDR2 YNFKEQ. CDR3 sequence (DNA): TGTGCCAGCAGCCAAGAGGGAGATGCAGGGACTTCCACTGAAGCTTTCTTT. Its translation: CASSQEGDAGTSTEAFF.